These 15 T cell receptor beta chains share one sample of origin, sequenced in a study of molecular identifiers for immune sequencing clone quantification. TCRdb recomputed calls from the PCR reads with MiXCR, one row per CDR3 protein. The sample yields fewer than 350,000 distinct CDR3 sequences, about 21% seen once. Material for sequencing was naive CD8+ T cells from blood, with Jurkat cell RNA spiked in. Subset specified: FACS-sorted CD8+CD4-CCR7+CD45RA+ naive T cells. These receptors were collected from a human donor in good health. Some libraries in this study had Jurkat cell RNA spiked in.

This clonotype was seen ten or more times. The chain joins TRBV27 to TRBJ2-3, with 11 bases matching TRBD2. V lost 5 bases and J lost 0; bases outside the gene matches: 1. Germline CDR1 MNHEY, CDR2 SMNVEV (reference sequence). This CDR3 comprises 15 residues. CDR3 coding DNA: TGTGCCAGCAGTACTAGCGGGGGCAGCACAGATACGCAGTATTTT. Translated, it gives CASSTSGGSTDTQYF.

This clonotype appeared many times. This rearrangement joins TRBV4-2 to TRBJ2-3; 11 positions match TRBD2. V was pared by 5 bases and J by 3 bases, with 7 bases of the junction left unmatched. CDR1 and CDR2 from the germline V gene are LGHNA and YNFKEQ. CDR3 length: 16 amino acids. The CDR3 DNA is TGTGCCAGCAGCGAGACTAGCGGGATACCTACAGATACGCAGTATTTT. Translating gives CASSETSGIPTDTQYF.

This clonotype was observed at least ten times. The rearrangement joins TRBV7-2 to TRBJ2-3; D tentatively fits TRBD1 or TRBD2 (5 bases each). This CDR3 is built from 16 residues. From germline, CDR1 is SGHTA and CDR2 FQGNSA. The V gene lost 5 bases and the J gene lost 4 bases, with 19 bases spanning the gap. This chain's CDR3 is CASSPGAFVSADTQYF. For the CDR3, the DNA is TGTGCCAGCAGCCCCGGGGCATTCGTTTCCGCAGATACGCAGTATTTT.

As concerns this clonotype: One base away lies a much larger clone, so this may be a sequencing read error. No conserved phenylalanine or tryptophan ends this CDR3, so it is likely a read error. V gene TRBV4-3 combines with J gene TRBJ1-1; maybe TRBD1 (5 bases). In germline, CDR1 is LGHNA, CDR2 YSLEER. V dropped 1 base and J dropped 0 bases, with 15 bases sitting between them. This CDR3 is 17 amino acids long. The CDR3 region has the DNA TGCGCCAGCAGCCAAGGAGTGGGGGTAGAGATGAACACTGAAGCTTTCTCT. Translated: CASSQGVGVEMNTEAFS.

The V gene is TRBV6-5, the J gene TRBJ1-1; D is possibly TRBD1 (5 bases). The CDR3 totals 16 residues. V was cut by 6 bases and J by 2 bases, with 19 bases left in between. Germline loops: CDR1 MNHEY, CDR2 SVGAGI. The CDR3 region is CASRKGLGIGNTEAFF. Here the CDR3 DNA reads TGTGCCAGCAGAAAGGGACTGGGGATAGGAAACACTGAAGCTTTCTTT.

This clonotype was seen at least ten times. V gene TRBV5-1 combines with J gene TRBJ1-1; D is uncertain. Trimming removed 0 bases at V and 6 bases at J, with 9 bases between. The CDR3 loop spans 13 amino acids. Germline V gene sequence: CDR1 SGHRS, CDR2 YFSETQ. The chain's CDR3 is CASSLVGFPEAFF. The DNA of the CDR3 is TGCGCCAGCAGCTTGGTAGGCTTTCCTGAAGCTTTCTTT.

This chain joins TRBV19 and TRBJ1-5, with TRBD1 matching 7 bases. The ends lost 5 bases at V and 6 bases at J; junction bases unmatched: 13. The germline CDR1 and CDR2 sequences are LNHDA and SQIVND (reference sequence). This CDR3 is built from 16 residues. CDR3 DNA sequence: TGTGCCAGTAGTTTCCTCGGGCCAGGGGGGGTTCAGCCCCAGCATTTT. This gives the protein CASSFLGPGGVQPQHF.

This chain joins TRBV28 and TRBJ2-1; D call uncertain. Deletions cut 6 bases from V and 7 bases from J, with 4 bases between. This CDR3 region has 10 residues. Per germline, CDR1 MDHEN and CDR2 SYDVKM. The CDR3 sequence is CASSRNEQFF. CDR3 DNA sequence: TGTGCCAGCAGCCGGAATGAGCAGTTCTTC.

This clonotype was recorded many times. The V gene is TRBV25-1, the J gene TRBJ2-7; no clear D. V was cut by 2 bases and J by 2 bases, with 13 bases left in between. CDR1 and CDR2 from the germline V gene are MGHDK and SYGVNS. CDR3 length: 15 residues. The CDR3 reads CASSEPYVGAYEQYF. The CDR3 nucleotides are TGTGCCAGCAGTGAACCGTACGTGGGTGCCTACGAGCAGTACTTC.

This clonotype was detected ten times or more. The genes are TRBV9 and TRBJ1-1, with D uncertain. Germline V gene data show CDR1 as SGDLS and CDR2 as YYNGEE. The CDR3 length is 13 residues. Between the trimmed V and J ends, which lost 3 bases and 0 bases, there was a span of 6 bases. The CDR3 DNA is TGTGCCAGCAGCGGAAGCGTGAACACTGAAGCTTTCTTT. This sequence encodes CASSGSVNTEAFF.

This clonotype was counted a few times. The chain recombines TRBV7-9 with TRBJ2-5; a possible D gene is TRBD1 (5 bases). Trimming left V 1 base short and J 3 bases short, with 15 bases between. Per germline, CDR1 SEHNR and CDR2 FQNEAQ (reference sequence). The CDR3 has 16 residues. The CDR3 protein is CASSLVVSWGEETQYF. The CDR3, as DNA: TGTGCCAGCAGCTTAGTTGTCAGTTGGGGCGAAGAGACCCAGTACTTC.

Details on this clonotype: A much larger clone lies a single base off, so this may be a read error. The chain couples TRBV5-6 to TRBJ2-3; no firm D call. Germline values: CDR1 SGHDT, CDR2 YYEEEE. There are 14 residues in the CDR3. Trimming cost V 0 bases and J 4 bases, with 9 bases left between them. CDR3 amino acids: CASSLGYSADTQYF. The CDR3 nucleotides are TGTGCCAGCAGCTTGGGTTACAGCGCAGATACGCAGTATTTT.

This chain joins TRBV3-1 and TRBJ2-7, with 8 positions matching TRBD1. The germline V gene has CDR1 LGHDT and CDR2 YNNKEL (reference sequence). After removal of 5 bases from V and 6 bases from J, the junction contained 6 bases not matched to a gene. This CDR3 comprises 13 residues. The CDR3 sequence: CASSGRTGTEQYF. CDR3 coding DNA: TGTGCCAGCAGCGGGCGGACAGGGACCGAGCAGTACTTC.

A word on this clonotype: A single base separates this from a much larger clone, so it may be a read error. The chain links TRBV2 to TRBJ2-1; 10 nucleotides line up with TRBD2. With 11 bases clipped from V and 7 bases from J, the junction kept 11 bases outside the gene matches. The CDR3 has 14 amino acids. The germline V gene encodes CDR1 SNHLY and CDR2 FYNNEI. CDR3 residues: CAGFLAGVMNEQFF. The CDR3 nucleotides are TGTGCCGGTTTTCTAGCGGGAGTAATGAATGAGCAGTTCTTC.

This clonotype showed up just a few times. The J gene is TRBJ2-2, the V gene TRBV3-1, with 11 bases lining up with TRBD1. Germline V CDR1 and CDR2: LGHDT, YNNKEL (reference sequence). V shed 4 bases and J 7 bases; nucleotides not matched to a gene: 8. This CDR3 is 16 amino acids long. CDR3 in amino acids: CASSLPGQGAVGELFF. CDR3 nucleotide sequence: TGTGCCAGCAGCCTTCCCGGACAGGGGGCCGTCGGGGAGCTGTTTTTT.